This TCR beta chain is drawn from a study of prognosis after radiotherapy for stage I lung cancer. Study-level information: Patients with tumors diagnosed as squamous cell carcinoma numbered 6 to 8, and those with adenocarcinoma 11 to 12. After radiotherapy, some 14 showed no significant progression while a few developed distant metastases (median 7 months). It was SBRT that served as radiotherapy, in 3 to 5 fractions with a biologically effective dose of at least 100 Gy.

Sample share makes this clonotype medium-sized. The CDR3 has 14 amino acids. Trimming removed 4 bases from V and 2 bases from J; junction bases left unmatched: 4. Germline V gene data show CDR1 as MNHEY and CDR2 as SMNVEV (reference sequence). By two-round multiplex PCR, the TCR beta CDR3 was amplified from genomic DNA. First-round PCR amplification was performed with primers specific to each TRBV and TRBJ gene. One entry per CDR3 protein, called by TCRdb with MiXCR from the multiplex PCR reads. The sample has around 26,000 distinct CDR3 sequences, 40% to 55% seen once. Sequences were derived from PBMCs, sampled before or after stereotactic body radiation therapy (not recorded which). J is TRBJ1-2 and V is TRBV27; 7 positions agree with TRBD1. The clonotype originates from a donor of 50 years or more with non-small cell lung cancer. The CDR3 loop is CASSSDRVNYGYTF. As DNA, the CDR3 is TGTGCCAGCAGTTCCGACAGGGTAAACTATGGCTACACCTTC.